This T cell receptor beta chain is from a study of T cell clonotyping in hematopoietic cell transplantation. TCRdb keeps only in-frame clones here, not all; method: immunoSEQ multiplex PCR. The sample lists approximately 42,000 clones; approximately 95% were seen once. The germline gives CDR1 SGDLS, CDR2 YYNGEE. The CDR3 is 13 residues long. V lost 0 bases and J 4 bases, leaving 8 bases between the germline ends. Study-wide points: Without cell sorting, CD4 versus CD8 contributions remain unresolved. Graft donor and pretransplant recipient Inverse Simpson Index values predicted broader posttransplant TCR diversity. Few recipient clonotypes overlapped donors; over 95% were de novo at given depth. Pathologically expanded recipient clonotypes increased progressively from day 30 to day 180 as diversity fell.

For this clone: What it binds is unknown.

Sequencing was performed on peripheral blood mononuclear cells. The sequence was collected from a man aged 30 to 39 in good health. Some clones in this sample may be carry-over from other donors' samples. The chain employs TRBV9 and TRBJ2-7, with D unresolved. The CDR3 region is CASSVVPGYEQYF. In DNA form, the CDR3 reads TGTGCCAGCAGCGTAGTACCAGGTTACGAGCAGTACTTC.